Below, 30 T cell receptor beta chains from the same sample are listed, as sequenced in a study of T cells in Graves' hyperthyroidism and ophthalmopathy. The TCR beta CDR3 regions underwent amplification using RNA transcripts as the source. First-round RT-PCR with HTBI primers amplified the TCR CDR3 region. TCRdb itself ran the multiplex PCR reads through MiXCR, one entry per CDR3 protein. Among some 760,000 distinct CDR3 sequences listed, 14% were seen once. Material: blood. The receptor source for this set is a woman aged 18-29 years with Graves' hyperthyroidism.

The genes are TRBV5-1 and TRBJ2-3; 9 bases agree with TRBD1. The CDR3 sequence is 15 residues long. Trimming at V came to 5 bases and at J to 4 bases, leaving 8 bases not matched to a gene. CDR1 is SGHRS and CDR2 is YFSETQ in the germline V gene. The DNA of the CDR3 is TGCGCCAGCAGGGGGACAGGGATGAGCGCAGATACGCAGTATTTT. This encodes CASRGTGMSADTQYF.

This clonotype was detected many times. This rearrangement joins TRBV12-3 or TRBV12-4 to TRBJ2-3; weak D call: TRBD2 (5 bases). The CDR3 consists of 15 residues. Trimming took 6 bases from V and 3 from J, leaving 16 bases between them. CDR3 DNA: TGTGCCAGCAGCGCATCTAGCCCAGCGACAGATACGCAGTATTTT. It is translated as CASSASSPATDTQYF.

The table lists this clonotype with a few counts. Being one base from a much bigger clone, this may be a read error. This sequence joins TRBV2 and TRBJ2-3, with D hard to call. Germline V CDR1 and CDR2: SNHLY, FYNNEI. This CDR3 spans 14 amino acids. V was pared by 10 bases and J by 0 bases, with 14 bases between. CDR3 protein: CANISYTSTDTQYF. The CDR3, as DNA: TGTGCCAACATCAGTTATACTAGCACAGATACGCAGTATTTT.

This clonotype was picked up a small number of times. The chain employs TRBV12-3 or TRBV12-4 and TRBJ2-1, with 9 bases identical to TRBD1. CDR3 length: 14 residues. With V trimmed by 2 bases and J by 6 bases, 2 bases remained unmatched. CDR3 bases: TGTGCCAGCAGTTTACTGGGACAGGGCAATGAGCAGTTCTTC. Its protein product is CASSLLGQGNEQFF.

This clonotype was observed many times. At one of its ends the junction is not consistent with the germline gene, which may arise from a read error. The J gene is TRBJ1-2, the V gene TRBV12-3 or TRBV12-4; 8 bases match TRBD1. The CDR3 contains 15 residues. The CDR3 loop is CASSLGDRNNYDYTF. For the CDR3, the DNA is TGTGCCAGCAGTTTAGGGGACAGGAATAACTATGACTACACCTTC.

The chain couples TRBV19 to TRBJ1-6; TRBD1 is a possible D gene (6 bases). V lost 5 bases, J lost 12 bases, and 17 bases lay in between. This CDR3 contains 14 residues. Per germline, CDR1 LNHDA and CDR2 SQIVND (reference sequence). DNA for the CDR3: TGTGCCAGTAGTGTCCGGGACACCAATCAACCCCTCCACTTT. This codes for CASSVRDTNQPLHF.

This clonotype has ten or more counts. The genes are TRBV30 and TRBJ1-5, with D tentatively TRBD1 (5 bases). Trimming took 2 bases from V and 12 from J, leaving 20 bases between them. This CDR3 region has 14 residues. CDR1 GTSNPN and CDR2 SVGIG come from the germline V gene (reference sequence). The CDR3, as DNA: TGTGCCTGGAGTCCAGGGACGCACGGGTCGAGCCAGCATTTT. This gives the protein CAWSPGTHGSSQHF.

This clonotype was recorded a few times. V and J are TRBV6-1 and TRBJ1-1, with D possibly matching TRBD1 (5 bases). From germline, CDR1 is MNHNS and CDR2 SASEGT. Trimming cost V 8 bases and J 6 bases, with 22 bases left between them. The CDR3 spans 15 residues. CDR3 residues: CASCSPWDLSPEAFF. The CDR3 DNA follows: TGTGCCAGCTGCTCTCCGTGGGACTTATCCCCTGAAGCTTTCTTT.

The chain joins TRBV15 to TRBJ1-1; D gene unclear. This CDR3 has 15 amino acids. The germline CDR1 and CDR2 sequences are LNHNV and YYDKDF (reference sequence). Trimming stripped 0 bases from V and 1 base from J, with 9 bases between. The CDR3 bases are TGTGCCACCAGCAGAGACACAAACCAGAACACTGAAGCTTTCTTT. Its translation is CATSRDTNQNTEAFF.

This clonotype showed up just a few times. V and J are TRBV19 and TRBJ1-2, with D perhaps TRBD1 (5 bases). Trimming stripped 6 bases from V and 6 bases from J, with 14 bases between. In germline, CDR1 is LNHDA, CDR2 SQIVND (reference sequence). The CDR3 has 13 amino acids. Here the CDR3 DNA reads TGTGCCAGTAGGGACACCTGGACTAATGGCTACACCTTC. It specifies CASRDTWTNGYTF.

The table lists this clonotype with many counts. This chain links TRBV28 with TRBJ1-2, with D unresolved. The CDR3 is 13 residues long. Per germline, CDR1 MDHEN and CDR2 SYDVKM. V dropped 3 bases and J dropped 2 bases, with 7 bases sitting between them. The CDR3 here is CASSFPGNYGYTF. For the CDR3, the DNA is TGTGCCAGCAGTTTCCCGGGAAACTATGGCTACACCTTC.

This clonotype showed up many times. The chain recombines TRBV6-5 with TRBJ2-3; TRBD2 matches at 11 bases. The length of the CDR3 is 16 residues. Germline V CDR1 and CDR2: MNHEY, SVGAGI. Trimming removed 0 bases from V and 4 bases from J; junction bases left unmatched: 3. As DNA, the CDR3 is TGTGCCAGCAGTTACTCCGGGACTAGCGGATCAGATACGCAGTATTTT. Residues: CASSYSGTSGSDTQYF.

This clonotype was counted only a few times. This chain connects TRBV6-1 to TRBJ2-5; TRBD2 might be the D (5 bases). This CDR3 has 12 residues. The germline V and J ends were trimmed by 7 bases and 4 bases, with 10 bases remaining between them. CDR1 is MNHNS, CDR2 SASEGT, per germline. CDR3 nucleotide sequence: TGTGCCAGCATTAACGCGGGAGAGACCCAGTACTTC. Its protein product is CASINAGETQYF.

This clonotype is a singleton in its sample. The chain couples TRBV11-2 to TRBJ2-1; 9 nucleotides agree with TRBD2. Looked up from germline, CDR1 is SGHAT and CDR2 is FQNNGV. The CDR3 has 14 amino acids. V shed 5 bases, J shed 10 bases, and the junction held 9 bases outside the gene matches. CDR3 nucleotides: TGTGCCAGCAGCCAAGTGTTGCTAGCGGGAGAGCAGTTCTTC. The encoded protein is CASSQVLLAGEQFF.

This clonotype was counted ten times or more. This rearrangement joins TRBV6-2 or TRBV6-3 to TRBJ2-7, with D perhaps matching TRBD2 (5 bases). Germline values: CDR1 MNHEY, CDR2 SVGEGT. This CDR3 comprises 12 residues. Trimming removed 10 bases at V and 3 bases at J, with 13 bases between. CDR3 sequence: CATRDYHYEQYF. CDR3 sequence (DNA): TGTGCCACCCGAGACTACCACTACGAGCAGTACTTC.

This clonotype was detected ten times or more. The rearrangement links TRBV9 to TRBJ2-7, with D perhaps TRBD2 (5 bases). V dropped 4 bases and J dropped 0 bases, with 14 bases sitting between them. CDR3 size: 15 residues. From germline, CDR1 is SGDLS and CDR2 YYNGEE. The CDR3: CASSPEGMSSYEQYF. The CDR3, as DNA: TGTGCCAGCAGCCCCGAGGGAATGAGCTCCTACGAGCAGTACTTC. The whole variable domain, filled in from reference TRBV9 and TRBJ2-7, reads DSGVTQTPKHLITATGQRVTLRCSPRSGDLSVYWYQQSLDQGLQFLIQYYNGEERAKGNILERFSAQQFPDLHSELNLSSLELGDSALYFCASSPEGMSSYEQYFGPGTRLTVT.

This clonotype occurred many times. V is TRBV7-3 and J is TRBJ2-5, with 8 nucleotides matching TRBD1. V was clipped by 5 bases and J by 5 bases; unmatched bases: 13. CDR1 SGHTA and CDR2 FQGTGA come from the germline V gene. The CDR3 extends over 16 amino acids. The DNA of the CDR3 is TGTGCCAGCAGCGCCCTGGGGCAGGGGGCAGGGGAGACCCAGTACTTC. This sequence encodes CASSALGQGAGETQYF.

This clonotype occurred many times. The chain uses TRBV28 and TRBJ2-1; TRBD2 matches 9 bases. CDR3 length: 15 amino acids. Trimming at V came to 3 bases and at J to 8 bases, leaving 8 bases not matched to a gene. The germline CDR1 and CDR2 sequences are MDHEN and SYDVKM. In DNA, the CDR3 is TGTGCCAGCAGTTTTACGGCTAGCGGGATGGATGAGCAGTTCTTC. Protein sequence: CASSFTASGMDEQFF. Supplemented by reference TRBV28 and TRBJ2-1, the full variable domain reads DVKVTQSSRYLVKRTGEKVFLECVQDMDHENMFWYRQDPGLGLRLIYFSYDVKMKEKGDIPEGYSVSREKKERFSLILESASTNQTSMYLCASSFTASGMDEQFFGPGTRLTVL.

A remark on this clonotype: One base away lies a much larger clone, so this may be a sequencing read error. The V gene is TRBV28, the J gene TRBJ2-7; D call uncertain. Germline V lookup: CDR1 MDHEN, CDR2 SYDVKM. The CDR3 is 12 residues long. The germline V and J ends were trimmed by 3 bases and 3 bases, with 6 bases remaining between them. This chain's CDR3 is CASSFKDYEQYF. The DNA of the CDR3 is TGTGCCAGCAGTTTTAAGGACTACGAGCAGTACTTC.

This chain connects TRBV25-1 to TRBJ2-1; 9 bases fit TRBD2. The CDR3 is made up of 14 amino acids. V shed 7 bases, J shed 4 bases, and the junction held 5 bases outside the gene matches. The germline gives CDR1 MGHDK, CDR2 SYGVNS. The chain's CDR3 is CASIRLAEYNEQFF. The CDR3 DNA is TGTGCCAGCATTCGACTAGCGGAATACAATGAGCAGTTCTTC.

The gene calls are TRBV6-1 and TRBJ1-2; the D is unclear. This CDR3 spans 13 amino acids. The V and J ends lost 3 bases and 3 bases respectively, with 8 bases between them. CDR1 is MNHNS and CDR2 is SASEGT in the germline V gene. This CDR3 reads CASSDPGDYGYTF. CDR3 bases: TGTGCCAGCAGTGACCCTGGGGACTATGGCTACACCTTC.

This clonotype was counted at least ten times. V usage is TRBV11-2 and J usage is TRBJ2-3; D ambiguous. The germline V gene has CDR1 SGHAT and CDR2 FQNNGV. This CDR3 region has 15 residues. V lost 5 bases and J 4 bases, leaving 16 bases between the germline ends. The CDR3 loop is CASSPTVVGADTQYF. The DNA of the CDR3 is TGTGCCAGCAGCCCTACCGTTGTGGGCGCAGATACGCAGTATTTT.

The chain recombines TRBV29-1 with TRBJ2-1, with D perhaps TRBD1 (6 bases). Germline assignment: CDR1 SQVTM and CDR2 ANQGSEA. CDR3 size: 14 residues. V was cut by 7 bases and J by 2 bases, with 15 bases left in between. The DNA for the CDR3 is TGCAGCGCTGTCGGGACAAGGGCCTACAATGAGCAGTTCTTC. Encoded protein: CSAVGTRAYNEQFF.

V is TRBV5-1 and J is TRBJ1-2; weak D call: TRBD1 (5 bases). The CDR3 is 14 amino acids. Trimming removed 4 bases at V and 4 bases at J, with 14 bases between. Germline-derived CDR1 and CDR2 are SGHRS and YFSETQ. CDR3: CASSLRQRIYGYTF. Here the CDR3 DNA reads TGCGCCAGCAGCCTTCGACAGCGGATCTATGGCTACACCTTC.

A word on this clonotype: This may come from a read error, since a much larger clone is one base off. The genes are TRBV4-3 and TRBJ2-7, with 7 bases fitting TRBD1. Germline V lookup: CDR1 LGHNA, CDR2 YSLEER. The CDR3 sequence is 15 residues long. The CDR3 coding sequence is TGCGCCGGCAGCCCACAGGACAGGCAGGACTACGAGCAGTACTTC. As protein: CAGSPQDRQDYEQYF.

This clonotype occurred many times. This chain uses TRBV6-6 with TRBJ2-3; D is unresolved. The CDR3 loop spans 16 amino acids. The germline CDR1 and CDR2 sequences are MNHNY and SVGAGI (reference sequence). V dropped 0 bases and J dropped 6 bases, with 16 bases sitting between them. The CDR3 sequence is CASSYSKGPIRDTQYF. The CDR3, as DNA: TGTGCCAGCAGTTACTCGAAAGGGCCCATCAGGGATACGCAGTATTTT.

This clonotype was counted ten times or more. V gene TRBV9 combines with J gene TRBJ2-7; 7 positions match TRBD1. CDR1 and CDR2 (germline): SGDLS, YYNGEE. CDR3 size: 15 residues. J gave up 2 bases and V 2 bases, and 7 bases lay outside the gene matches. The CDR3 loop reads CASSVGRQGTYEQYF. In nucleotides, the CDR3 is TGTGCCAGCAGCGTGGGGAGACAGGGCACCTACGAGCAGTACTTC.

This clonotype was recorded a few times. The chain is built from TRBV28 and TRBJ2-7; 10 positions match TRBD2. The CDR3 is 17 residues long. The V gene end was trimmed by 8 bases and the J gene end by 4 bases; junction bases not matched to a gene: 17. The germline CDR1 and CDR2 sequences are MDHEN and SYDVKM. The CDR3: CASQRALGTSVTYEQYF. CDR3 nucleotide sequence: TGTGCCAGCCAGCGGGCTCTTGGGACTAGCGTAACTTACGAGCAGTACTTC. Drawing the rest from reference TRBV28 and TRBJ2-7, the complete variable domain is DVKVTQSSRYLVKRTGEKVFLECVQDMDHENMFWYRQDPGLGLRLIYFSYDVKMKEKGDIPEGYSVSREKKERFSLILESASTNQTSMYLCASQRALGTSVTYEQYFGPGTRLTVT.

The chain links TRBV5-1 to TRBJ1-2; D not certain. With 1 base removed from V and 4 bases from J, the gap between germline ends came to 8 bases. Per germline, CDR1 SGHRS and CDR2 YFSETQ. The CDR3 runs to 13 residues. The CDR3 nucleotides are TGCGCCAGCAGCTTGTCCGGGATCTATGGCTACACCTTC. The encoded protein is CASSLSGIYGYTF.

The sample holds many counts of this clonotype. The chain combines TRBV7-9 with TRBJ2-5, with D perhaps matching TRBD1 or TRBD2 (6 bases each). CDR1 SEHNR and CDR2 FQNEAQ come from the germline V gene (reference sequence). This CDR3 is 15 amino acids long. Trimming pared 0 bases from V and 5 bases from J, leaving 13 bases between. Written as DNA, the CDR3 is TGTGCCAGCAGCTTAGCGGCCGGGGGCGGGGAGACCCAGTACTTC. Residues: CASSLAAGGGETQYF.